This T cell receptor (delta chain) was sequenced for a study of gamma-delta T cells after stem cell transplantation. TCRdb reran clone calling via CATT on the RT-PCR reads. The sample lists about 1,300 delta-chain clones; about 2% were seen once. Comments on this clone: This likely traces to a read error, being one base from a far larger clone.

The sequenced sample consisted of gamma-delta T cells. The sequence derives from a human donor. It is not recorded whose cells these are; they may come from a transplant donor.

Here the CDR3 reads CARDTGDLGGLSSWDTRQMFF. The DNA for the CDR3 is TGTGCCCGTGACACTGGGGACCTGGGGGGTCTAAGCTCCTGGGACACCCGACAGATGTTTTTC. This sequence joins TRDV2 and TRDJ3; 7 positions agree with TRDD3. The CDR3 extends over 21 amino acids. Germline CDR1 is GEAIGNYY and CDR2 is EKD.